Listed below are T cell receptor beta chains from one sample, sequenced in a study of CD8+ T cells in alopecia areata. The data were produced by immunoSEQ multiplex PCR, yet TCRdb's version contains in-frame clones alone and is incomplete. The sample holds about 200,000 clones; less than 45% are singletons and the top ten take 0.45% to 0.55%. Source: CD4+ T cells sorted from blood, taken at roughly week 30, from a patient treated with tofacitinib. These TCRs come from a human donor with alopecia areata. The CDR3 runs from the conserved cysteine through the conserved F or W. The D gene is left open where the match is weak. Rows may omit the clone size; those that give it use once, few, many or a size class.

>.|few|TRBV9|TRBJ2-2
TGTGCCAGCAGCGTAGATTTGGTCACCGGGGAGCTGTTTTTT
CASSVDLVTGELFF
>TRBD1|few|TRBV4-1|TRBJ2-2
TGCGCCAGCCTGAGACAGGGGGCGGGAACCGGGGAGCTGTTTTTT
CASLRQGAGTGELFF
>.|few|TRBV6-5|TRBJ2-7
TGTGCCAGCAGTTACTCCCCCAGGGCAAACGAGCAGTACTTC
CASSYSPRANEQYF
>.|few|TRBV13|TRBJ2-1
TGTGCCAGCAGCTCCTCGAGCCTACTGAGAAAGACCAATGAGCAGTTCTTC
CASSSSSLLRKTNEQFF
>TRBD2|few|TRBV9|TRBJ2-1
TGTGCCAGCAGCCCACTAGCGGGGGGTCACAATGAGCAGTTCTTC
CASSPLAGGHNEQFF
>TRBD1|.|TRBV9|TRBJ1-4
TGTGCCAGCAGCGTTACCGGGGACAGCCTCGAAAAACTGTTTTTT
CASSVTGDSLEKLFF
>.|.|TRBV29-1|TRBJ1-2
TGCAGCGTTGTGGCACCTAACTATGGCTACACCTTC
CSVVAPNYGYTF
>TRBD1|.|TRBV6-5|TRBJ1-1
TGTGCCGGATCATTTACAGGGGGCAACACTGAAGCTTTCTTT
CAGSFTGGNTEAFF
>.|few|TRBV9|TRBJ2-3
TGTGCCAGCAGCGCGGGGGATACGCAGTATTTT
CASSAGDTQYF
>.|many|TRBV7-9|TRBJ2-1
TGTGCCAGCAGCTGGGCGGTCAATGAGCAGTTCTTC
CASSWAVNEQFF
>.|.|TRBV5-1|TRBJ2-3
TGCGCCAGCAGCTCCTCCCGGGCGACAGATACGCAGTATTTT
CASSSSRATDTQYF
>.|.|TRBV7-9|TRBJ1-2
TGTGCCAGCAGCCGTGAGACAGTTTATGGCTACACCTTC
CASSRETVYGYTF
>.|few|TRBV4-1|TRBJ1-5
TGCGCCAGCAGCCAAGATACATATAGGACCGCATATCAGCCCCAGCATTTT
CASSQDTYRTAYQPQHF
>TRBD1|few|TRBV4-2|TRBJ1-1
TGTGCCAGCAGCCAGGCCGGGACAGGGGGCAGGGCTGAAGCTTTCTTT
CASSQAGTGGRAEAFF
>TRBD2|few|TRBV28|TRBJ2-3
TGTGCCAGCAGTTCCCCGGGACTAGCAACAACAGATACGCAGTATTTT
CASSSPGLATTDTQYF
>.|few|TRBV19|TRBJ1-4
TGTGCCAGCACAACAGGAGGAGCTAATGAAAAACTGTTTTTT
CASTTGGANEKLFF
>.|.|TRBV6-5|TRBJ2-1
TGTGCCAGCAGCAGGGACGTGGATGAGCAGTTCTTC
CASSRDVDEQFF
>.|few|TRBV5-6|TRBJ1-2
TGTGCCAGCAGCAGGGAAGGTGGGGCTTCTGGCTACACCTTC
CASSREGGASGYTF
>TRBD2|few|TRBV7-9|TRBJ2-5
TGTGCCAGCAGCCACTTTCTAGCGGGAGCAGAGACCCAGTACTTC
CASSHFLAGAETQYF
>.|.|TRBV7-3|TRBJ2-1
TGTGCCAGCAGCTCTCGAGGTACCTACAATGAGCAGTTCTTC
CASSSRGTYNEQFF
>.|once|TRBV5-6|TRBJ1-2
TGTGCCAGCAGCATCGTTGACAGTGGCTATGGCTACACCTTC
CASSIVDSGYGYTF
>TRBD2|few|TRBV11-2|TRBJ2-7
TGTGCCAGCAGCGCAGCGGGGCAGCGTCGGTACTTC
CASSAAGQRRYF